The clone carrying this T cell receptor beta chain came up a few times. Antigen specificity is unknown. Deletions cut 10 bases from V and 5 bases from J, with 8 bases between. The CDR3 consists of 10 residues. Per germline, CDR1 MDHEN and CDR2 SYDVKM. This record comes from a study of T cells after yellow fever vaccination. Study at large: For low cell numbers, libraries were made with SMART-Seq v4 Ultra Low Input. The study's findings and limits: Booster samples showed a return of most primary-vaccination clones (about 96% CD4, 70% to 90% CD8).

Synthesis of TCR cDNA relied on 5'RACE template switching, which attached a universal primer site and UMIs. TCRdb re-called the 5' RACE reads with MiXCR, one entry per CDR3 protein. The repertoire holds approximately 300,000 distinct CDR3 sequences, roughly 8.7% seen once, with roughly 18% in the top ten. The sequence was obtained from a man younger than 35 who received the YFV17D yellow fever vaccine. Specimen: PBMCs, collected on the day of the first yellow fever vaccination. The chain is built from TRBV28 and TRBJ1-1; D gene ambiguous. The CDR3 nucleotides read TGTGCCACCCGAAGGACTGAAGCTTTCTTT. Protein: CATRRTEAFF.